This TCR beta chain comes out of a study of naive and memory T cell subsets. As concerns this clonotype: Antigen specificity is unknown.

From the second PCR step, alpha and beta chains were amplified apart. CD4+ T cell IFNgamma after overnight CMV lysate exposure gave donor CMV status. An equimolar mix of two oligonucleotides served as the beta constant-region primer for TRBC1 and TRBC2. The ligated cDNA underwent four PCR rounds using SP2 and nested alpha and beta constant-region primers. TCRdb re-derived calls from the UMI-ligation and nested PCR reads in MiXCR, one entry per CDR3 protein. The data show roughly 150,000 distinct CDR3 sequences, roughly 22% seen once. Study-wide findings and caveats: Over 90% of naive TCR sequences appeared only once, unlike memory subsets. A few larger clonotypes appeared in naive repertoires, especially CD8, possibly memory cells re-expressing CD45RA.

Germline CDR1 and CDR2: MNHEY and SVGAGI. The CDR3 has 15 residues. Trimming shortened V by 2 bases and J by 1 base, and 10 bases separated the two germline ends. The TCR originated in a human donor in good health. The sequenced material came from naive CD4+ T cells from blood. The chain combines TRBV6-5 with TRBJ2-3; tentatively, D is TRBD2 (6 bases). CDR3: CASSYVGSGTDTQYF. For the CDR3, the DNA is TGTGCCAGCAGTTACGTCGGGAGTGGCACAGATACGCAGTATTTT.